A single sample gave rise to the 19 T cell receptor beta chains below, sequenced in a study of T cells after yellow fever vaccination. TCRdb passed the 5' RACE reads through MiXCR, listing each CDR3 protein once. Among more than 300,000 distinct CDR3 sequences listed, around 7.3% were seen once. The material sequenced was PBMCs, taken approximately 47 days after the first yellow fever vaccination. The receptor source for this set is a man aged 18 to 29 who received the YFV17D yellow fever vaccine.

This clonotype was detected many times. The V and J genes are TRBV20-1 and TRBJ2-5; D might be TRBD2 (6 bases). The CDR3 runs 12 residues. V lost 5 bases and J lost 0, with 7 bases in between. From germline, CDR1 is DFQATT and CDR2 SNEGSKA (reference sequence). CDR3 amino acids: CSARGNQETQYF. CDR3 sequence (DNA): TGCAGTGCTCGGGGGAACCAAGAGACCCAGTACTTC.

This clonotype was recorded many times. The CDR3 spells CASSLRGASAQYF. The CDR3 bases are TGTGCCAGCAGTTTAAGGGGGGCCTCAGCGCAGTATTTT. The chain uses TRBV12-3 or TRBV12-4 and TRBJ2-3; D may be TRBD1 or TRBD2 (6 bases each). V gave up 2 bases and J gave up 10 bases, with 13 bases separating them. This CDR3 comprises 13 residues.

This clonotype was detected only a few times. This chain connects TRBV20-1 to TRBJ1-3; tentative D call: TRBD1 (6 bases). CDR3 length: 14 amino acids. CDR1 DFQATT and CDR2 SNEGSKA come from the germline V gene (reference sequence). Trimming left V 7 bases short and J 0 bases short, with 13 bases between. The CDR3 region has the DNA TGCAGTGTTTTGGACAGCACCTCTGGAAACACCATATATTTT. This encodes CSVLDSTSGNTIYF.

The gene calls are TRBV20-1 and TRBJ1-3; D uncertain. Germline CDR1 reads DFQATT; CDR2 reads SNEGSKA (reference sequence). V lost 3 bases and J lost 0, with 9 bases in between. This CDR3 region has 14 residues. The CDR3: CSARSGSSGNTIYF. The CDR3 DNA follows: TGCAGTGCTAGGTCAGGATCCTCTGGAAACACCATATATTTT.

V gene TRBV20-1 combines with J gene TRBJ2-7; D perhaps matches TRBD2 (6 bases). Germline loops: CDR1 DFQATT, CDR2 SNEGSKA (reference sequence). Trimming left V 2 bases short and J 4 bases short, with 12 bases between. The CDR3 contains 13 residues. The CDR3 nucleotides read TGCAGTGCTAGAACCGGGAGCGGGTACGAGCAGTACTTC. Protein: CSARTGSGYEQYF.

V usage is TRBV3-1 and J usage is TRBJ1-2, with D hard to call. Per germline, CDR1 LGHDT and CDR2 YNNKEL (reference sequence). The CDR3 consists of 15 residues. The V gene lost 1 base and the J gene lost 3 bases, with 12 bases spanning the gap. The CDR3 DNA follows: TGTGCCAGCAGCCAAGTGGGGAGGACGGACTATGGCTACACCTTC. As protein: CASSQVGRTDYGYTF.

CDR3 DNA sequence: TGTGCCAGCAGCTTGGATACAGACCGGAGCTACGAGCAGTACGTC. Protein: CASSLDTDRSYEQYV. The chain links TRBV5-6 to TRBJ2-7; the D is unclear. The V and J ends lost 0 bases and 3 bases respectively, with 13 bases between them. The CDR3 covers 15 residues. The V gene's germline CDR1 is SGHDT and CDR2 YYEEEE.

This clonotype has ten or more counts. The chain links TRBV5-1 to TRBJ2-1; D is undetermined. This CDR3 region has 14 residues. Trimming removed 2 bases at V and 0 bases at J, with 6 bases between. CDR1 is SGHRS, CDR2 YFSETQ, per germline. The CDR3 DNA is TGCGCCAGCAGCTTCTTAAGCTCCTACAATGAGCAGTTCTTC. Encoded protein: CASSFLSSYNEQFF.

This chain joins TRBV5-5 and TRBJ2-7; D perhaps matches TRBD2 (7 bases). The CDR3 totals 12 residues. Germline CDR1 SGHKS, CDR2 YYEKEE (reference sequence). V was cut by 7 bases and J by 6 bases, with 14 bases left in between. This chain's CDR3 is CASLAGEGEQYF. The CDR3 region has the DNA TGTGCCAGCCTCGCAGGGGAGGGCGAGCAGTACTTC.

This clonotype was seen repeatedly, ten times or more. The chain combines TRBV5-1 with TRBJ1-4; maybe TRBD1 (6 bases). CDR1 is SGHRS, CDR2 YFSETQ, per germline. This CDR3 is built from 15 residues. The V and J ends lost 4 bases and 0 bases respectively, with 10 bases between them. CDR3 coding DNA: TGCGCCAGCAGCAAAGACAGGACAACTAATGAAAAACTGTTTTTT. It yields the protein CASSKDRTTNEKLFF.

This clonotype was seen at least ten times. The V call is TRBV6-5, the J call TRBJ2-5; D is possibly TRBD2 (6 bases). In germline, CDR1 is MNHEY, CDR2 SVGAGI. Between the trimmed V and J ends, which lost 0 bases and 5 bases, there was a span of 10 bases. The CDR3 spans 14 residues. CDR3: CASSYSSSGETQYF. CDR3 nucleotides: TGTGCCAGCAGTTACTCGAGCAGCGGGGAGACCCAGTACTTC.

This clonotype was observed a handful of times. The chain combines TRBV5-6 with TRBJ2-5; D gene uncertain. V gave up 0 bases and J gave up 5 bases, with 5 bases separating them. The germline gives CDR1 SGHDT, CDR2 YYEEEE. The CDR3 sequence is 12 residues long. CDR3 nucleotide sequence: TGTGCCAGCAGCTTGGGGGTTGAGACCCAGTACTTC. Translation gives CASSLGVETQYF. Variable domain in full (rest from reference TRBV5-6 and TRBJ2-5): DAGVTQSPTHLIKTRGQQVTLRCSPKSGHDTVSWYQQALGQGPQFIFQYYEEEERQRGNFPDRFSGHQFPNYSSELNVNALLLGDSALYLCASSLGVETQYFGPGTRLLVL.

There are a few counts of this clonotype. The chain is built from TRBV11-1 and TRBJ2-2; 10 nucleotides align to TRBD2. Germline V CDR1 and CDR2: SGHAT, FQDESV (reference sequence). Germline trimming cut 4 bases from V and 2 bases from J; bases unmatched to any gene: 16. The CDR3 is 20 residues long. Written as DNA, the CDR3 is TGTGCCAGCAGCTCAACGACCGTCGGTCTAGCGGGGGTTAACACCGGGGAGCTGTTTTTT. Protein sequence: CASSSTTVGLAGVNTGELFF.

The chain combines TRBV12-3 or TRBV12-4 with TRBJ1-5; the D gene is possibly TRBD1 (5 bases). The V end was cut by 8 bases, the J end by 0 bases, with 17 bases between. CDR3 length: 16 residues. The CDR3 loop is CASFSSGGDSNQPQHF. CDR3 nucleotides: TGTGCCAGCTTCAGTTCCGGGGGGGATAGCAATCAGCCCCAGCATTTT.

The chain carries TRBV6-6 and TRBJ2-3, with D unclear. Germline V gene data show CDR1 as MNHNY and CDR2 as SVGAGI (reference sequence). The CDR3 consists of 13 residues. The V gene lost 5 bases and the J gene lost 2 bases, with 8 bases spanning the gap. The chain's CDR3 is CASSPPYTDTQYF. DNA for the CDR3: TGTGCCAGCAGTCCCCCCTACACAGATACGCAGTATTTT.

The chain uses TRBV20-1 and TRBJ2-3; D ambiguous. The germline gives CDR1 DFQATT, CDR2 SNEGSKA (reference sequence). Trimming took 6 bases from V and 1 from J, leaving 17 bases between them. This CDR3 is 15 amino acids long. The CDR3 DNA reads as TGCAGTGCCGCCAGTGGTCTCCGGGGCACAGATACGCAGTATTTT. This sequence encodes CSAASGLRGTDTQYF.

V usage is TRBV20-1 and J usage is TRBJ2-1; 9 bases are shared with TRBD2. This CDR3 is built from 15 residues. Germline CDR1 and CDR2: DFQATT and SNEGSKA (reference sequence). The V and J ends lost 1 base and 6 bases, in that order; junction bases with no gene match: 7. The CDR3 reads CSARVLAGLLNEQFF. The CDR3 DNA follows: TGCAGTGCTAGAGTCCTAGCGGGGCTCCTCAATGAGCAGTTCTTC.

The chain employs TRBV3-1 and TRBJ1-1; no reliable D call. This CDR3 is 12 amino acids long. Germline CDR1 and CDR2: LGHDT and YNNKEL (reference sequence). Trimming left V 0 bases short and J 9 bases short, with 8 bases between. The CDR3 DNA sequence: TGTGCCAGCAGCCAAGACCCTCGGCAAGCTTTCTTT. Encoded protein: CASSQDPRQAFF.

The CDR3 spells CSVGRGDYGYTF. CDR3 DNA sequence: TGCAGCGTTGGTCGGGGTGACTATGGCTACACCTTC. The chain combines TRBV29-1 with TRBJ1-2, with unresolved D. With 4 bases removed from V and 3 bases from J, the gap between germline ends came to 9 bases. The CDR3 has 12 amino acids. CDR1 is SQVTM and CDR2 is ANQGSEA in the germline V gene.